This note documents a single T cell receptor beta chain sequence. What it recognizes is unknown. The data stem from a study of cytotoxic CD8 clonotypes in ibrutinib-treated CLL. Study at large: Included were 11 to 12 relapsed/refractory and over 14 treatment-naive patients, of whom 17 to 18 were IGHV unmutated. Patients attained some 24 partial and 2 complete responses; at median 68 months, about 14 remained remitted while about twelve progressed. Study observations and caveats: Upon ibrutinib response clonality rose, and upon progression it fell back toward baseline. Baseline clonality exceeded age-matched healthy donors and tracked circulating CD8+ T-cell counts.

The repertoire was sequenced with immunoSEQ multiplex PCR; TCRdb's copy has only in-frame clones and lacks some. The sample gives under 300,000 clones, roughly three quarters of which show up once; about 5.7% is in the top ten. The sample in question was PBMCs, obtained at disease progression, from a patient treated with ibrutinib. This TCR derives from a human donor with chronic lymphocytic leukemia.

The CDR3 region has the DNA TGTGCCAGCACGTCCGGAGATACGCAGTATTTT. It yields the protein CASTSGDTQYF. V is TRBV27 and J is TRBJ2-3; D unclear. V was shortened by 7 bases and J by 5 bases, with 7 bases between the two germline ends. The CDR3 consists of 11 residues. Germline assignment: CDR1 MNHEY and CDR2 SMNVEV (reference sequence).